One and the same sample provided the 24 T cell receptor beta chains below, sequenced in a study of cytomegalovirus exposure and HLA in healthy donors. The PCR ran on 60 Vbeta and 13 Jbeta primers. Repertoires were generated with immunoSEQ multiplex PCR, while TCRdb's copy carries only in-frame clones and drops some. This sample has 92,000 or so clones, with about two thirds found just once. Sequencing input: PBMCs. These receptor sequences come from a woman between 45 and 60 years old in good health and CMV-seropositive.

The DNA of the CDR3 is TGCGCCAGCAGCCAAGTTCAAGGGAGTAATGAAAAACTGTTTTTT. It encodes CASSQVQGSNEKLFF. V gene TRBV4-3 combines with J gene TRBJ1-4, with D uncertain. Germline V gene sequence: CDR1 LGHNA, CDR2 YSLEER. The length of the CDR3 is 15 residues. The V end lost 1 base, the J end lost 4 bases, and 10 bases lay between the germline ends.

This clone has just a few counts. This rearrangement joins TRBV15 to TRBJ2-5; the match to TRBD1 covers 8 bases. The ends lost 6 bases at V and 1 base at J; junction bases unmatched: 1. Per the germline V gene, CDR1 is LNHNV and CDR2 is YYDKDF (reference sequence). The CDR3 spans 13 residues. DNA of the CDR3: TGTGCCACCAGACAGGGGGTCCAAGAGACCCAGTACTTC. This translates into CATRQGVQETQYF.

This chain uses TRBV5-6 with TRBJ2-5; 8 bases map to TRBD2. V lost 4 bases, J lost 4 bases, and 3 bases stayed unmatched. The germline CDR1 and CDR2 sequences are SGHDT and YYEEEE. The CDR3 length is 13 residues. The CDR3, as DNA: TGTGCCAGCAGCCTCGGGAGGGGAGAGACCCAGTACTTC. It translates to CASSLGRGETQYF.

The rearrangement joins TRBV6-6 to TRBJ2-2, with TRBD2 identical over 11 bases. This CDR3 region has 15 residues. With 9 bases clipped from V and 0 bases from J, the junction kept 3 bases outside the gene matches. From germline, CDR1 is MNHNY and CDR2 SVGAGI (reference sequence). The CDR3 DNA reads TGTGCCAGTAGTAGCGGGGGGGCGAACACCGGGGAGCTGTTTTTT. Its protein product is CASSSGGANTGELFF.

In nucleotides, the CDR3 is TGTGCCAGCAGGTCGGGACAGGGAGAGCAGTTCTTC. Encoded protein: CASRSGQGEQFF. This chain connects TRBV7-7 to TRBJ2-1; 9 positions match TRBD1. With 6 bases clipped from V and 10 bases from J, the junction kept 4 bases outside the gene matches. The CDR3 contains 12 residues. Germline lookup yields CDR1 SSHAT and CDR2 FNYEAQ (reference sequence).

The V and J genes are TRBV5-1 and TRBJ2-1; the D is unclear. The CDR3 has 15 amino acids. Trimming left V 1 base short and J 4 bases short, with 12 bases between. Looked up from germline, CDR1 is SGHRS and CDR2 is YFSETQ. The CDR3 bases are TGCGCCAGCAGCTTGCGAGCCCCCGTTTACAATGAGCAGTTCTTC. Amino acid sequence: CASSLRAPVYNEQFF.

The rearrangement joins TRBV29-1 to TRBJ2-7; TRBD2 might be the D (5 bases). From germline, CDR1 is SQVTM and CDR2 ANQGSEA. There are 15 residues in the CDR3. V dropped 4 bases and J dropped 1 base, with 17 bases sitting between them. CDR3 bases: TGCAGCGTTGTTTCCGGGAAGCTTGGGTCCTACGAGCAGTACTTC. It specifies CSVVSGKLGSYEQYF.

The chain couples TRBV19 to TRBJ2-6, with 7 bases matching TRBD1. Germline lookup yields CDR1 LNHDA and CDR2 SQIVND (reference sequence). The CDR3 is 17 residues long. V was pared by 4 bases and J by 0 bases, with 6 bases of the junction left unmatched. CDR3 residues: CASSRGTVFSGANVLTF. The CDR3 bases are TGTGCCAGTAGTAGAGGGACAGTTTTCTCTGGGGCCAACGTCCTGACTTTC.

This clone showed up just once. This sequence joins TRBV6-1 and TRBJ2-7; TRBD1 matches at 7 bases. Looked up from germline, CDR1 is MNHNS and CDR2 is SASEGT. J was trimmed by 0 bases and V by 4 bases; bases with no gene match: 3. The CDR3 covers 14 residues. CDR3 sequence reads: CASSATGSSYEQYF. DNA for the CDR3: TGTGCCAGCAGTGCGACAGGGAGCTCCTACGAGCAGTACTTC.

The rearrangement joins TRBV6-5 to TRBJ1-2; D not certain. Trimming removed 4 bases at V and 3 bases at J, with 12 bases between. The germline gives CDR1 MNHEY, CDR2 SVGAGI. The CDR3 totals 14 residues. The CDR3 coding sequence is TGTGCCAGCAGTTCCTATCCAGGCGACTATGGCTACACCTTC. Amino acid sequence: CASSSYPGDYGYTF.

Points on this clone: Compared with germline, one end of the junction differs, possibly owing to a read error. This chain connects TRBV7-9 to TRBJ1-3, with D unresolved. Germline V gene lookup returns CDR1 SEHNR and CDR2 FQNEAQ (reference sequence). This CDR3 spans 13 amino acids. CDR3 in amino acids: CASSPSIGGPIFF. CDR3 sequence (DNA): TGTGCCAGCAGCCCCTCGATTGGAGGGCCGATCTTTTTT.

J is TRBJ2-1 and V is TRBV9; no definite D call. Trimming left V 3 bases short and J 7 bases short, with 8 bases between. The CDR3 extends over 12 amino acids. The germline gives CDR1 SGDLS, CDR2 YYNGEE. The CDR3 nucleotides are TGTGCCAGCAGCGACCCGCGGAATGAGCAGTTCTTC. Protein: CASSDPRNEQFF.

This clone was detected many times. V is TRBV7-6 and J is TRBJ2-1; D gene uncertain. Per the germline V gene, CDR1 is SGHVS and CDR2 is FNYEAQ. The germline V and J ends were trimmed by 1 base and 3 bases, with 10 bases remaining between them. The CDR3 loop spans 15 amino acids. The CDR3 DNA sequence: TGTGCCAGCAGCTTAGGTTTGGCGGACTACAATGAGCAGTTCTTC. This encodes CASSLGLADYNEQFF.

In this sample, this clone turned up many times. The rearrangement joins TRBV2 to TRBJ2-1; D gene uncertain. The V end lost 1 base, the J end lost 6 bases, and 10 bases lay between the germline ends. Germline CDR1 SNHLY, CDR2 FYNNEI. The CDR3 length is 14 residues. CDR3 region: CASSEGSRLNEQFF. For the CDR3, the DNA is TGTGCCAGCAGTGAAGGGAGTAGGCTCAATGAGCAGTTCTTC.

J is TRBJ2-1 and V is TRBV6-5; 8 bases match TRBD2. Trimming at V came to 5 bases and at J to 5 bases, leaving 8 bases not matched to a gene. Per germline, CDR1 MNHEY and CDR2 SVGAGI. The CDR3 contains 15 residues. The CDR3 region is CASSTTSALDNEQFF. DNA for the CDR3: TGTGCCAGCAGTACGACTAGCGCTCTCGACAATGAGCAGTTCTTC.

This clone was observed a single time. This rearrangement joins TRBV6-5 to TRBJ1-2; 10 bases are a match to TRBD1. V lost 7 bases, J lost 4 bases, and 9 bases stayed unmatched. Germline V lookup: CDR1 MNHEY, CDR2 SVGAGI. The CDR3 loop spans 15 amino acids. CDR3: CASKLTGGWGYGYTF. The DNA for the CDR3 is TGTGCCAGCAAATTGACAGGGGGCTGGGGCTATGGCTACACCTTC.

V and J are TRBV5-4 and TRBJ2-7; TRBD1 matches at 9 bases. CDR1 SGHNT and CDR2 YYREEE come from the germline V gene (reference sequence). The V and J ends lost 0 bases and 0 bases, in that order; junction bases with no gene match: 4. The CDR3 spans 16 residues. CDR3 DNA: TGTGCCAGCAGCTTGGCGTCGACAGGGGGCTCCTACGAGCAGTACTTC. Translation gives CASSLASTGGSYEQYF.

The table lists this clone with a few counts. The rearrangement links TRBV15 to TRBJ2-7; D remains unclear. This CDR3 comprises 13 residues. With 1 base removed from V and 2 bases from J, the gap between germline ends came to 6 bases. The V gene's germline CDR1 is LNHNV and CDR2 YYDKDF (reference sequence). The CDR3 DNA follows: TGTGCCACCAGCAGAGCCGCGGCCTACGAGCAGTACTTC. This sequence encodes CATSRAAAYEQYF.

The chain recombines TRBV28 with TRBJ1-1, with D hard to call. V gave up 4 bases and J gave up 7 bases, with 10 bases separating them. Looked up from germline, CDR1 is MDHEN and CDR2 is SYDVKM. The CDR3 extends over 12 amino acids. The CDR3 DNA is TGTGCCAGCAGTTCCCATAGTATTGAAGCTTTCTTT. Protein sequence: CASSSHSIEAFF.

CDR3 protein: CAWSTGGSGELFF. In DNA, the CDR3 is TGTGCCTGGAGTACAGGGGGCTCGGGGGAACTGTTTTTT. The chain joins TRBV30 to TRBJ1-4; the match to TRBD1 covers 9 bases. Germline V CDR1 and CDR2: GTSNPN, SVGIG (reference sequence). The CDR3 has 13 residues. V trimming: 2 bases; J trimming: 12 bases; junction bases outside the gene matches: 7.

The chain uses TRBV27 and TRBJ1-2, with 7 bases matching TRBD1. Germline V lookup: CDR1 MNHEY, CDR2 SMNVEV (reference sequence). This CDR3 region has 16 residues. The J segment lost 4 bases and the V segment lost 6 bases, leaving 14 bases of the junction unmatched. The CDR3 loop reads CASSEGAGIIGYGYTF. CDR3 in DNA: TGTGCCAGCAGCGAGGGGGCAGGGATAATAGGCTATGGCTACACCTTC.

This chain links TRBV11-1 with TRBJ1-1; 8 positions match TRBD1. The junction had 4 bases not matched to a gene; V was cut back by 3 bases and J by 4 bases. Germline CDR1 is SGHAT and CDR2 is FQDESV (reference sequence). CDR3 length: 14 residues. CDR3 DNA sequence: TGTGCCAGCAGCTTCAGGGGGCAGGGCACTGAAGCTTTCTTT. This encodes CASSFRGQGTEAFF.

This clone occurred once. V and J are TRBV23-1 and TRBJ1-4, with D possibly being TRBD1 (5 bases). TRBV23-1 has ORF status, its function being uncertain. This CDR3 has 16 amino acids. Between the trimmed V and J ends, which lost 2 bases and 2 bases, there was a span of 12 bases. CDR3 sequence: CASSQPRQGTNEKLFF. CDR3 nucleotides: TGCGCCAGCAGTCAACCTAGGCAGGGTACTAATGAAAAACTGTTTTTT.

In this sample, this clone turned up a few times. The chain couples TRBV19 to TRBJ1-6; 7 bases map to TRBD1. The germline V gene has CDR1 LNHDA and CDR2 SQIVND (reference sequence). The CDR3 length is 15 residues. With 9 bases clipped from V and 1 base from J, the junction kept 6 bases outside the gene matches. The CDR3: CASQGDWSYNSPLHF. The CDR3, as DNA: TGTGCCAGCCAGGGGGATTGGTCCTATAATTCACCCCTCCACTTT.